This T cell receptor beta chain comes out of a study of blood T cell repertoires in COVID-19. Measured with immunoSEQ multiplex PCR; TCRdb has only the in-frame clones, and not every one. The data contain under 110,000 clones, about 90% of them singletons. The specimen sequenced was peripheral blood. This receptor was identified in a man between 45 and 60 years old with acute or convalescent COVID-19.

The CDR3 region has the DNA TGTGCCAGCAGCAGGAATACAGGGGTGACTGAAGCTTTCTTT. This gives the protein CASSRNTGVTEAFF. The chain joins TRBV14 to TRBJ1-1; 7 bases align to TRBD1. The V and J ends lost 5 bases and 5 bases, in that order; junction bases with no gene match: 8. The CDR3 length is 14 residues. Germline lookup yields CDR1 SGHDN and CDR2 FVKESK.